This T cell receptor (beta chain) was profiled in a study of shared clonotypes between healthy human individuals. The overall study: Researchers assigned three CD4 naive, three CD4 memory, two CD8 naive and one CD8 memory plate to each donor. Study observations and caveats: Although depth was large, rarefaction showed that sequencing of the sorted subsets was incomplete.

Germline values: CDR1 SGHNT, CDR2 YYREEE (reference sequence). This CDR3 contains 15 residues. Trimming shortened V by 4 bases and J by 0 bases, and 12 bases separated the two germline ends. A note on this clone: Its antigen is as yet unknown.

Samples underwent the assay at deep level. Sequencing was performed with immunoSEQ multiplex PCR; in TCRdb, only in-frame clones are kept and a portion is missing. This table holds around 1.4 million clones, just under 99% found once. All participating donors were Caucasian adults from Nashville, Tennessee. The chain uses TRBV5-4 and TRBJ2-3; D might be TRBD2 (6 bases). This receptor was identified in a man aged 30 to 45 in good health. Sequenced: naive CD4+ T cells sorted from blood. Subset described: CD45RA+ positively selected. The CDR3 protein is CASSGRPPSTDTQYF. CDR3 DNA sequence: TGTGCCAGCAGCGGGAGGCCGCCGAGCACAGATACGCAGTATTTT.